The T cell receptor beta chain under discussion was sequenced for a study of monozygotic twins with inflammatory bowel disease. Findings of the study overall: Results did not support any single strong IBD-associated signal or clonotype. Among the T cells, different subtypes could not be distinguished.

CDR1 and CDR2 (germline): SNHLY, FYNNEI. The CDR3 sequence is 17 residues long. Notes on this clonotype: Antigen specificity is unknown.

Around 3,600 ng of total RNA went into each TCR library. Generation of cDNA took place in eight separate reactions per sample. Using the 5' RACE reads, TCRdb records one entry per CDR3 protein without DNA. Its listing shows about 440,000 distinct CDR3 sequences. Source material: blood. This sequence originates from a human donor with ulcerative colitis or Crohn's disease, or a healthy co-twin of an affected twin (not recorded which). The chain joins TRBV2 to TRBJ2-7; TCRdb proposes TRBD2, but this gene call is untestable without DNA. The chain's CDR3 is CASRVPGPSQYTYEQYF.